This note documents a single TCR beta chain sequence. The data originate from a study of blood T cell repertoires in COVID-19. Study details: Specimens from acute and convalescent COVID-19 originated in the United States, Italy and Spain.

Source study methods: Reference gene primer amplification yielded estimated nucleated cell counts. Sequenced by immunoSEQ multiplex PCR; TCRdb stores in-frame clones only, minus some. That table is the source of V, J and clone size, and D and trimming were worked out from the DNA. The sample contains fewer than 150,000 clones, over 75% of which appear only once. Germline V CDR1 and CDR2: MDHEN, SYDVKM. The V end lost 3 bases, the J end lost 4 bases, and 12 bases lay between the germline ends. The length of the CDR3 is 14 residues. This TCR was sampled from a woman between 55 and 75 years old with acute or convalescent COVID-19. Input material: peripheral blood. The chain is built from TRBV28 and TRBJ1-1; D unresolved. The CDR3 DNA is TGTGCCAGCAGTTTGGGAGGGCTTGGCACTGAAGCTTTCTTT. Residues: CASSLGGLGTEAFF.